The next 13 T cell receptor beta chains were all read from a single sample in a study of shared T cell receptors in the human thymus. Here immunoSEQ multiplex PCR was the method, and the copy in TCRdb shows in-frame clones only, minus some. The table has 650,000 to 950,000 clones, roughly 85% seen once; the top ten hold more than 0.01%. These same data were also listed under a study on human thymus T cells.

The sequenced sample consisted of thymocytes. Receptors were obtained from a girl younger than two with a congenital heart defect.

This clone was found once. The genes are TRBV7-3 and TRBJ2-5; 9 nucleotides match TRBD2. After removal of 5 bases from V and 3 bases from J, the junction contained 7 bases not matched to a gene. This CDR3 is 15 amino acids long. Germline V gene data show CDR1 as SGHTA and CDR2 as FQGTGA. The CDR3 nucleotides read TGTGCCAGCAGCCCAACGCGGGGGGGGAAAGAGACCCAGTACTTC. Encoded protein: CASSPTRGGKETQYF. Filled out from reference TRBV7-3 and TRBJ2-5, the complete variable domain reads GAGVSQTPSNKVTEKGKYVELRCDPISGHTALYWYRQSLGQGPEFLIYFQGTGAADDSGLPNDRFFAVRPEGSVSTLKIQRTERGDSAVYLCASSPTRGGKETQYFGPGTRLLVL.

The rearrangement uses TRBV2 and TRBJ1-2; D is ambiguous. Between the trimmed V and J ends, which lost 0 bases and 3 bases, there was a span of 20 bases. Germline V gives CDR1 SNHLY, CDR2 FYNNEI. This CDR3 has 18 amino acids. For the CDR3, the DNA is TGTGCCAGCAGTGAAGCGCGGTGGCCCAAGAGTCCCGACTATGGCTACACCTTC. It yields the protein CASSEARWPKSPDYGYTF.

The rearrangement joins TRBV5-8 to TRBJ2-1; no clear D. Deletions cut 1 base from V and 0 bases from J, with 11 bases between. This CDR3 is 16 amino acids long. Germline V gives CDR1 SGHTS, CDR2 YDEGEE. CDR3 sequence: CASSLQPQRSYNEQFF. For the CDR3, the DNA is TGTGCCAGCAGCTTGCAACCCCAGCGCTCCTACAATGAGCAGTTCTTC. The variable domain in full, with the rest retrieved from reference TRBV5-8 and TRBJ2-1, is EAGVTQSPTHLIKTRGQQATLRCSPISGHTSVYWYQQALGLGLQFLLWYDEGEERNRGNFPPRFSGRQFPNYSSELNVNALELEDSALYLCASSLQPQRSYNEQFFGPGTRLTVL.

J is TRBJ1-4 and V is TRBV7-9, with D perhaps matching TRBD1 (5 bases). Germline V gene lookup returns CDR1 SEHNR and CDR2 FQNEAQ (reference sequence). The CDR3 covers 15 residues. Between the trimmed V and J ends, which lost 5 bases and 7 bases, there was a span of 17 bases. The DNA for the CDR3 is TGTGCCAGCAGCCCAAGGCAGGGCCTCCCTGAAAAACTGTTTTTT. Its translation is CASSPRQGLPEKLFF.

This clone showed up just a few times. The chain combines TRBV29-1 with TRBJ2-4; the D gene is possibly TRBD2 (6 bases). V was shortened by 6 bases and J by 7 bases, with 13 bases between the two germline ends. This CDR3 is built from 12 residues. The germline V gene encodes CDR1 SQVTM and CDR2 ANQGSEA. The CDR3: CSVAGYSNIQYF. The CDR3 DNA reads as TGCAGCGTCGCGGGGTATAGTAACATTCAGTACTTC.

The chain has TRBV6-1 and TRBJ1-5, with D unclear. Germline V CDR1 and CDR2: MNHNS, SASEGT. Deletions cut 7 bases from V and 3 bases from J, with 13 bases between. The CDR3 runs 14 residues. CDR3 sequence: CASIGSRDNQPQHF. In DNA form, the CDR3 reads TGTGCCAGCATCGGAAGCCGGGACAATCAGCCCCAGCATTTT.

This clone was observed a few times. CDR3 in DNA: TGCGCCAGCAGCCCCCCCAGATCCTCTGGAAACACCATATATTTT. The encoded protein is CASSPPRSSGNTIYF. The J gene is TRBJ1-3, the V gene TRBV4-1; D gene unclear. Trimming cost V 4 bases and J 0 bases, with 10 bases left between them. CDR1 is MGHRA and CDR2 is YSYEKL in the germline V gene. The CDR3 contains 15 residues.

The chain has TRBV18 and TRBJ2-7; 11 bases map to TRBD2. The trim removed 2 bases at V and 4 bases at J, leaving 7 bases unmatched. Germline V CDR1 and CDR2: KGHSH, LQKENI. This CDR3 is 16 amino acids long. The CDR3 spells CASSPKGLAGGYEQYF. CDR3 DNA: TGTGCCAGCTCACCAAAGGGGCTAGCGGGGGGTTACGAGCAGTACTTC. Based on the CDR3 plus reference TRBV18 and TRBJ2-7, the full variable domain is NAGVMQNPRHLVRRRGQEARLRCSPMKGHSHVYWYRQLPEEGLKFMVYLQKENIIDESGMPKERFSAEFPKEGPSILRIQQVVRGDSAAYFCASSPKGLAGGYEQYFGPGTRLTVT.

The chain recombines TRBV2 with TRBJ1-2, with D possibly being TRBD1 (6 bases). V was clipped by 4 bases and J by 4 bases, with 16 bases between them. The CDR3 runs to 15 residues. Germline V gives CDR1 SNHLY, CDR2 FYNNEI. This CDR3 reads CASSGRTDRGYGYTF. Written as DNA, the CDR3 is TGTGCCAGCAGTGGTCGGACAGATCGGGGCTATGGCTACACCTTC.

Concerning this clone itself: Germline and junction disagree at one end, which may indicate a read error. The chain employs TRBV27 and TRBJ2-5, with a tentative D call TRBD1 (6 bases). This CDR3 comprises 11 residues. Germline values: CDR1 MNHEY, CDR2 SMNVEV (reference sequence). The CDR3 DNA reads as TGTGCCAGCAGATCCGGACAGACCGAGTACTTC. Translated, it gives CASRSGQTEYF.

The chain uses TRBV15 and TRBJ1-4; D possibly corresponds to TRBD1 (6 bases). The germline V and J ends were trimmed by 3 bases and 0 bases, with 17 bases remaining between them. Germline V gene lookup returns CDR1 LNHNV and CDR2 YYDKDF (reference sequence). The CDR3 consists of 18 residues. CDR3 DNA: TGTGCCACCAGCAGCCCGAGACAGGTAGTGGCAACTAATGAAAAACTGTTTTTT. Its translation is CATSSPRQVVATNEKLFF.

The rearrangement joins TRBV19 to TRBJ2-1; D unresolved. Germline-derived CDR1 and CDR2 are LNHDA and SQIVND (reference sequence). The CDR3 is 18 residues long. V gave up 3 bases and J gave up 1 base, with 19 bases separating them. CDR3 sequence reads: CASSIIALTLKSYNEQFF. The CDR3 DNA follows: TGTGCCAGTAGTATCATCGCCCTAACACTAAAATCCTACAATGAGCAGTTCTTC.

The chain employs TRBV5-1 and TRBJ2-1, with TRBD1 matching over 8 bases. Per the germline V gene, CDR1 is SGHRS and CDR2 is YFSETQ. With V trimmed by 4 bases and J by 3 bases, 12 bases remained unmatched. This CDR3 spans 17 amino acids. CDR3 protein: CASSVGQVTHFYNEQFF. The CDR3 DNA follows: TGCGCCAGCAGCGTGGGACAGGTAACCCATTTCTACAATGAGCAGTTCTTC.